Listed below are T cell receptor beta chains from one sample, sequenced in a study of OX40 agonist ivuxolimab in advanced cancers. Libraries were prepared by immunoSEQ multiplex PCR; TCRdb keeps only in-frame clonotypes and omits some of them. The table records roughly 70,000 clones, approximately 90% of them present only once. The specimen comprised CD4+ or CD8+ T cells sorted from blood, sampled in a trial of the OX40 agonist ivuxolimab. The source is an adult with an advanced solid tumor such as melanoma, head and neck, liver or kidney cancer. Each CDR3 is given with its conserved first and last residue. The D gene is left open where the match is weak. For some rows the clone size is stated as once, few or many, or as a class when expanded; others skip it.

TRBV5-1,.,once,TRBJ1-5,CASSSEGGNQPQHF,TGCGCCAGCAGCTCAGAGGGGGGTAATCAGCCCCAGCATTTT
TRBV4-1,.,.,TRBJ1-3,CASSQGLSSGNTIYF,TGCGCCAGCAGCCAAGGACTCAGCTCTGGAAACACCATATATTTT
TRBV30,.,.,TRBJ1-1,CAWSADTEAFF,TGTGCCTGGAGTGCAGACACTGAAGCTTTCTTT
TRBV7-6,.,.,TRBJ2-7,CASSLTDSYEQYF,TGTGCCAGCAGCTTAACTGATTCCTACGAGCAGTACTTC
TRBV2,TRBD2,.,TRBJ2-7,CASSARLAERYEQYF,TGTGCCAGCAGTGCCAGACTAGCAGAAAGGTACGAGCAGTACTTC
TRBV27,.,once,TRBJ1-5,CASAMGTGRQPQHF,TGTGCCAGCGCCATGGGAACAGGGAGGCAGCCCCAGCATTTT
TRBV7-9,.,.,TRBJ2-7,CASSLLASDSSYEQYF,TGTGCCAGCAGCTTACTGGCTAGCGACAGCTCCTACGAGCAGTACTTC
TRBV5-8,TRBD2,.,TRBJ2-7,CASRRTSGRIEQYF,TGTGCCAGCAGAAGAACTAGCGGGAGAATCGAGCAGTACTTC
TRBV5-4,.,.,TRBJ1-4,CASSFGTQRRLFF,TGTGCCAGCAGCTTTGGGACCCAAAGGAGGCTGTTTTTT
TRBV19,.,.,TRBJ2-1,CASSIRASSYNEQFF,TGTGCCAGTAGTATCCGTGCTAGCTCCTACAATGAGCAGTTCTTC
TRBV28,TRBD1,.,TRBJ1-1,CASSRDSPMNTEAFF,TGTGCCAGCAGCCGGGACAGCCCAATGAACACTGAAGCTTTCTTT
TRBV27,TRBD1,.,TRBJ2-7,CASSPTGAYEQYF,TGTGCCAGCAGTCCAACAGGGGCCTACGAGCAGTACTTC
TRBV7-8,.,.,TRBJ2-1,CASSLAWQGSYNEQFF,TGTGCCAGCAGCTTAGCTTGGCAGGGTTCCTACAATGAGCAGTTCTTC
TRBV19,TRBD2,.,TRBJ2-3,CASSTGLAGDTQYF,TGTGCCAGTAGTACGGGACTAGCTGGAGATACGCAGTATTTT
TRBV7-3,TRBD2,.,TRBJ2-3,CASSSGLGSDTQYF,TGTGCCAGCAGCTCTGGACTAGGATCAGATACGCAGTATTTT
TRBV7-9,.,.,TRBJ2-7,CASSFRSGSYEQYF,TGTGCCAGCAGTTTCCGCTCAGGGTCCTACGAGCAGTACTTC
TRBV4-1,.,.,TRBJ2-7,CASSQGAREQYF,TGCGCCAGCAGCCAAGGGGCTCGCGAGCAGTACTTC
TRBV28,.,.,TRBJ1-1,CASSFHGEGGEAFF,TGTGCCAGCAGTTTCCACGGCGAAGGGGGTGAAGCTTTCTTT
TRBV7-3,TRBD1,.,TRBJ2-7,CASSSGGLDEQYF,TGTGCCAGCAGTTCAGGGGGCTTGGACGAGCAGTACTTC
TRBV5-4,TRBD1,.,TRBJ2-7,CASSLRQGEYEQYF,TGTGCCAGCAGCCTCAGACAGGGAGAATACGAGCAGTACTTC
TRBV19,.,.,TRBJ1-5,CASSPLGGGNQPQHF,TGTGCCAGTAGTCCCTTAGGGGGTGGCAATCAGCCCCAGCATTTT
TRBV9,TRBD2,.,TRBJ2-7,CASSTRTIGRASGQMDYEQYF,TGTGCCAGCAGCACAAGGACAATCGGGCGGGCTAGCGGGCAGATGGACTACGAGCAGTACTTC
TRBV2,.,.,TRBJ2-3,CASSAVPGSTDTQYF,TGTGCCAGCAGTGCAGTTCCGGGGAGCACAGATACGCAGTATTTT
TRBV6-5,.,.,TRBJ2-3,CASSYLTTRTDTQYF,TGTGCCAGCAGTTATCTGACTACCCGCACAGATACGCAGTATTTT
TRBV19,TRBD1,once,TRBJ2-1,CASVSGTGGPRYNEQFF,TGTGCCAGTGTCTCCGGGACAGGGGGTCCTAGATACAATGAGCAGTTCTTC
TRBV10-1,.,.,TRBJ2-3,CASSESLASTDTQYF,TGCGCCAGCAGTGAGTCGCTGGCAAGCACAGATACGCAGTATTTT
TRBV2,.,.,TRBJ1-1,CASRDRVNTEAFF,TGTGCCAGCAGGGACAGAGTGAACACTGAAGCTTTCTTT